The rows below give T cell receptor beta chains drawn from one sample of a study of a mutant IDH1 vaccine in newly diagnosed glioma. These TCRs' antigens remain unknown. The data were produced by immunoSEQ multiplex PCR, yet TCRdb's version contains in-frame clones alone and is incomplete. Among around 100,000 clones, about nine tenths were seen once, and the ten largest hold 0.55% to 0.7%. The sequencing used PBMCs, collected from a glioma patient whose treatment included an IDH1 peptide vaccine. These receptors all come from a woman between 50 and 59 years old with glioma. Both conserved end residues are part of each CDR3. The D gene is left open where the match is weak. For some rows the clone size is stated as once, few or many, or as a class when expanded; others skip it.

j_gene,v_gene,abundance,d_gene,CDR3aa,CDR3nt
TRBJ1-3,TRBV2,.,.,CASSAVPGSGNTIYF,TGTGCCAGCAGTGCCGTCCCCGGATCTGGAAACACCATATATTTT
TRBJ2-5,TRBV10-3,.,TRBD2,CAISETYTGTSGRAGETQYF,TGTGCCATCAGTGAGACCTATACCGGGACTAGCGGGAGGGCGGGAGAGACCCAGTACTTC
TRBJ2-2,TRBV11-2,.,.,CASSFEQNTGELFF,TGTGCCAGCAGCTTCGAACAGAACACCGGGGAGCTGTTTTTT
TRBJ1-4,TRBV5-1,.,.,CASSDNTGFTRKLFF,TGCGCCAGCAGCGACAATACAGGGTTCACGAGGAAACTGTTTTTT
TRBJ1-4,TRBV7-8,.,.,CASSLASGVGEKLFF,TGTGCCAGCAGCTTAGCTTCGGGGGTTGGTGAAAAACTGTTTTTT
TRBJ2-7,TRBV12-5,.,.,CASALSGSNYEQYF,TGTGCTAGTGCCCTTTCGGGCAGCAACTACGAGCAGTACTTC
TRBJ2-1,TRBV7-8,once,.,CASSPYRGGTYNEQFF,TGTGCCAGCAGCCCTTATCGGGGCGGAACCTACAATGAGCAGTTCTTC
TRBJ2-1,TRBV28,.,TRBD2,CASRSGLAEFYNEQFF,TGTGCCAGCAGATCCGGACTAGCGGAGTTCTACAATGAGCAGTTCTTC
TRBJ1-1,TRBV6-5,.,.,CASSYSLGGSGTEAFF,TGTGCCAGCAGTTACTCTCTGGGAGGAAGTGGCACTGAAGCTTTCTTT
TRBJ1-6,TRBV28,.,.,CASRGGTLHF,TGTGCCAGCAGGGGAGGGACCCTCCACTTT
TRBJ2-2,TRBV21-1,.,.,CARYNTGELFF,TGTGCCAGGTACAACACCGGGGAGCTGTTTTTT
TRBJ2-2,TRBV5-8,.,.,CASSRTKNPNTGELFF,TGTGCCAGCAGCCGTACCAAAAACCCGAACACCGGGGAGCTGTTTTTT
TRBJ2-1,TRBV14,.,.,CASSQDGLYNEQFF,TGTGCCAGCAGCCAAGATGGCCTTTACAATGAGCAGTTCTTC